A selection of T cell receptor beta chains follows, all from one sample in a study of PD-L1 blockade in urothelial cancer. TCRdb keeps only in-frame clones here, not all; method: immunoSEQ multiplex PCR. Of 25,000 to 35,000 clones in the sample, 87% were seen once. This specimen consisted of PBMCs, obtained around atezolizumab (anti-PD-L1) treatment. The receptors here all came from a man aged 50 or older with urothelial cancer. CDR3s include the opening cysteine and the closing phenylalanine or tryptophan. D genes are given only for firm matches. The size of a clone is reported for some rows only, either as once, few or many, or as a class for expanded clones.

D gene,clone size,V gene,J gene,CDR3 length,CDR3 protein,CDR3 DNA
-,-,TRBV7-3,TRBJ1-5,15,CASSLTGGRDQPQHF,TGTGCCAGCAGCTTAACTGGGGGGAGGGATCAGCCCCAGCATTTT
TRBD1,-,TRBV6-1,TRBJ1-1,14,CASSLGQGNSEAFF,TGTGCCAGCAGCCTGGGACAGGGAAACTCTGAAGCTTTCTTT
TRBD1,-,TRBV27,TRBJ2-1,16,CASSLLTGGWYNEQFF,TGTGCCAGCAGTCTCTTGACAGGGGGCTGGTACAATGAGCAGTTCTTC
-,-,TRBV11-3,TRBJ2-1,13,CASSLGGPNEQFF,TGTGCCAGCAGCTTAGGAGGTCCCAATGAGCAGTTCTTC
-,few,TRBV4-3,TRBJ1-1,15,CASSQDWAGNTEAFF,TGCGCCAGCAGCCAAGATTGGGCGGGTAACACTGAAGCTTTCTTT
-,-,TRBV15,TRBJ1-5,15,CATSRGEFSNQPQHF,TGTGCCACCAGCAGGGGCGAATTTAGCAATCAGCCCCAGCATTTT
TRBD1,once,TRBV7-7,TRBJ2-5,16,CASSSTGKGSLETQYF,TGTGCTAGCAGTTCGACAGGGAAGGGGTCGTTGGAGACCCAGTACTTC
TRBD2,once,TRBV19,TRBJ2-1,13,CASAGLAGIEQFF,TGTGCCAGCGCGGGACTAGCGGGAATTGAGCAGTTCTTC
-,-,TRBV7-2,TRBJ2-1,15,CASSLMRQTYEEQFF,TGTGCCAGCAGCTTGATGAGACAGACCTATGAAGAGCAGTTCTTC
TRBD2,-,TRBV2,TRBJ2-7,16,CASKKSGSGPSYEQYF,TGTGCCAGCAAGAAGAGCGGGAGTGGGCCCTCCTACGAGCAGTACTTC
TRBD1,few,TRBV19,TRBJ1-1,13,CASSTPNRGEAFF,TGTGCCAGTAGTACCCCAAACAGGGGTGAAGCTTTCTTT
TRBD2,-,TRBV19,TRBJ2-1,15,CASIWQGGRYNEQFF,TGTGCCAGTATATGGCAGGGCGGGAGATACAATGAGCAGTTCTTC
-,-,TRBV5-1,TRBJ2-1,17,CASSLSLGHLTYNEQFF,TGCGCCAGCAGCTTGTCCTTGGGACACCTTACCTACAATGAGCAGTTCTTC
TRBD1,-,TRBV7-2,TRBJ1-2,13,CASSLAGQGASTF,TGTGCCAGCAGCTTAGCAGGACAGGGGGCGAGCACCTTC
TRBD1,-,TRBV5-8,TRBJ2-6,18,CASSLRTGRLFGANVLTF,TGTGCCAGCAGCTTGAGGACAGGGCGGCTATTTGGGGCCAACGTCCTGACTTTC
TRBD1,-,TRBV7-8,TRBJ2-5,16,CASSLMRTGPQGTQYF,TGTGCCAGCAGCTTAATGCGGACAGGGCCTCAGGGGACCCAGTACTTC
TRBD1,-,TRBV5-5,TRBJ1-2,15,CASSRGTGVGYGYTF,TGTGCCAGCAGCCGCGGGACAGGTGTTGGCTATGGCTACACCTTC
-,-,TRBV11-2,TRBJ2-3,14,CASSLGQHTDTQYF,TGTGCCAGCAGCTTAGGACAGCACACAGATACGCAGTATTTT
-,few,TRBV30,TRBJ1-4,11,CAWSVSSELFF,TGTGCCTGGAGTGTTTCTTCTGAACTGTTTTTT
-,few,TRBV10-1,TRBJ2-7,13,CASSPSRGGGQYF,TGCGCCAGCAGCCCCTCGCGGGGAGGCGGGCAGTACTTC
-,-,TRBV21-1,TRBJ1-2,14,CASRETTGDRGYTF,TGTGCCAGCAGGGAAACGACAGGGGACCGGGGCTACACCTTC
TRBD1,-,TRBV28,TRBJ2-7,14,CASSPGQGFYEQYF,TGTGCCAGCAGCCCAGGACAGGGATTTTACGAGCAGTACTTC
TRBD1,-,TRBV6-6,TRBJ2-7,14,CASSQPGQGGEQYF,TGTGCCAGCAGTCAACCGGGACAGGGAGGCGAGCAGTACTTC
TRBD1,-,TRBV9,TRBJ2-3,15,CASSVQDRPSHTQYF,TGTGCCAGCAGCGTCCAGGACAGGCCTTCACATACGCAGTATTTT
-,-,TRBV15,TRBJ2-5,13,CATSVNGGETQYF,TGTGCCACCAGCGTCAATGGGGGGGAGACCCAGTACTTC
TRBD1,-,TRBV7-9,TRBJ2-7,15,CASSSPPQGAYEQYF,TGTGCCAGCAGCTCCCCTCCCCAGGGGGCCTACGAGCAGTACTTC
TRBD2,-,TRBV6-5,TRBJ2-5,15,CASLQPSGGGETQYF,TGTGCCAGCCTCCAACCGAGCGGGGGTGGGGAGACCCAGTACTTC
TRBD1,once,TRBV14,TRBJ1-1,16,CASSRPDRGPNTEAFF,TGTGCCAGCAGCCGACCCGACAGGGGACCGAACACTGAAGCTTTCTTT